This T cell receptor (beta chain) appears in the sequencing data of a study of cytomegalovirus exposure and HLA in healthy donors. Study-wide findings and caveats: While the bulk of TCR sequences proved rare, some public TCRs turned up in many donors. Reports credit the classifier with highly specific, highly sensitive diagnosis of cytomegalovirus status.

About this clone itself: Its cognate antigen is unknown.

Produced via immunoSEQ multiplex PCR; TCRdb's table is partial and in-frame only. The sample lists about 98,000 clones; roughly 87% were seen once. Separate from the roughly 630-subject first cohort was the roughly 120-subject validation cohort, to which the donors belonged. Germline CDR1 reads MNHEY; CDR2 reads SMNVEV (reference sequence). V gave up 6 bases and J gave up 2 bases, with 11 bases separating them. CDR3 length: 13 residues. The specimen was PBMCs. The chain uses TRBV27 and TRBJ2-7, with D perhaps matching TRBD2 (6 bases). This receptor was taken from a man aged 18 to 35 in good health and CMV-seropositive. The chain's CDR3 is CASRFSGAYEQYF. The CDR3 DNA is TGTGCCAGCAGGTTTAGCGGAGCCTACGAGCAGTACTTC.